These T cell receptor beta chains were read from a single sample in a study of blood T cell repertoires in COVID-19. Produced via immunoSEQ multiplex PCR; TCRdb's table is partial and in-frame only. Counted here are around 100,000 clones, around 89% occurring once; the ten biggest clones make up less than 40%. The sample was peripheral blood. The receptors were gathered from an elderly woman with acute or convalescent COVID-19. Both conserved end residues are part of each CDR3. D genes are given only for firm matches. Clone size appears in some rows only: once, few, many, or a class for an expanded clone.

DNA	CDR3	D	V	J	size
TGTGCCATCTCTGGCCAGCGGGGTACAGATACGCAGTATTTT	CAISGQRGTDTQYF	TRBD2	TRBV10-3	TRBJ2-3	once
TGCAGCGTGGCAAGGAACACTGAAGCTTTCTTT	CSVARNTEAFF	-	TRBV29-1	TRBJ1-1	-
TGTGCCACCAGTGATTTGAGGGAGAGCTCCTACAATGAGCAGTTCTTC	CATSDLRESSYNEQFF	-	TRBV24-1	TRBJ2-1	-
TGTGCCAGCAGCTGGACTGATTCCTATGGCTACACCTTC	CASSWTDSYGYTF	-	TRBV6-5	TRBJ1-2	-
TGTGCCAGCAGCCTGGCCAGCGGGGACTACGAGCAGTACTTC	CASSLASGDYEQYF	TRBD2	TRBV4-2	TRBJ2-7	once
TGTGCCAGCAGTTCAACGGGGAGCTCCTACGAGCAGTACTTC	CASSSTGSSYEQYF	-	TRBV6-5	TRBJ2-7	once
TGCGCCAGCGCTACAGGGGTAAACTATGGCTACACCTTC	CASATGVNYGYTF	TRBD1	TRBV5-1	TRBJ1-2	-
TGTGCCTGGAGTAGGAGGACTAATGAAAAACTGTTTTTT	CAWSRRTNEKLFF	-	TRBV30	TRBJ1-4	-
TGTGCCACACGACGGAGCGGATACGAGCAGTACTTC	CATRRSGYEQYF	-	TRBV19	TRBJ2-7	-
TGTGCCAGTAGTGCGCGGGTTGGAGCTTTCTTT	CASSARVGAFF	-	TRBV19	TRBJ1-1	-
TGCGCCAGCAGTTTATCGAGAGGTATGAACACTGAAGCTTTCTTT	CASSLSRGMNTEAFF	-	TRBV10-1	TRBJ1-1	-
TGTGCCAGCAGCAAGGTGACAGTGCCCCCGCTAAGCACAGATACGCAGTATTTT	CASSKVTVPPLSTDTQYF	-	TRBV21-1	TRBJ2-3	-
TGTGCCAGTAGTATGGAAGGTGACAGGGACGAGCAGTTCTTC	CASSMEGDRDEQFF	TRBD1	TRBV19	TRBJ2-1	-
TGTGCCATCAGTGAGGCTTTACTTCCGGGAAATGATGGCTACACCTTC	CAISEALLPGNDGYTF	-	TRBV10-3	TRBJ1-2	-
TGTGCCAGCAGCCCTCTAGCGTGGGGCGGGGAGCTGTTTTTT	CASSPLAWGGELFF	-	TRBV7-9	TRBJ2-2	-
TGTGCCAGTAGTTTCCTAGCGGGGAGCACAGATACGCAGTATTTT	CASSFLAGSTDTQYF	TRBD2	TRBV19	TRBJ2-3	-
TGTGCCACCAGGGGACAGGACTCCTACAATGAGCAGTTCTTC	CATRGQDSYNEQFF	TRBD1	TRBV24-1	TRBJ2-1	-
TGCAGTCCCAGGGAAGTGGAAAAACTGTTTTTT	CSPREVEKLFF	-	TRBV20-1	TRBJ1-4	-
TGTGCCTGGAGTGTTGGCCGGCGGGGGGCCTACGAGCAGTACTTC	CAWSVGRRGAYEQYF	TRBD2	TRBV30	TRBJ2-7	once
TGTGCCTGGACTCTGGGACAGAACTATGGCTACACCTTC	CAWTLGQNYGYTF	TRBD1	TRBV30	TRBJ1-2	-
TGTGCCAGCAGCGACCTTGGTTTTTTTAGCGGGGGGGCCTCCTACAATGAGCAGTTCTTC	CASSDLGFFSGGASYNEQFF	TRBD2	TRBV6-6	TRBJ2-1	once
TGTGCCAGCAGCCGGACAGAAAATCAGCCCCAGCATTTT	CASSRTENQPQHF	-	TRBV6-5	TRBJ1-5	-
TGCGCCAGCAGCCAATCTGGGCAGGGCGGCGAGCAGTACTTC	CASSQSGQGGEQYF	-	TRBV4-1	TRBJ2-7	once
TGTGCCAGCAGCCCCGACAGGGGGTATGGCTACACCTTC	CASSPDRGYGYTF	TRBD1	TRBV6-5	TRBJ1-2	-
TGCGCCAGCAGCCTCTTTTCTAGCACAGATACGCAGTATTTT	CASSLFSSTDTQYF	-	TRBV5-1	TRBJ2-3	-
TGCGCCAGCAGCCAGAGGGTTACCGACGAGCAGTACTTC	CASSQRVTDEQYF	-	TRBV4-3	TRBJ2-7	-
TGTGCCAGCAGCCAAGATATCCTAGCGGGGGTCCTAAACATTCAGTACTTC	CASSQDILAGVLNIQYF	TRBD2	TRBV3-1/TRBV3-2	TRBJ2-4	once
TGTGCCAGCAGCATAGGAGGCCCGGGGACCCAGTACTTC	CASSIGGPGTQYF	-	TRBV5-6	TRBJ2-5	few
TGCGCCAGCAGCCGAGTAGGAGTCGCTGAAAAACTGTTTTTT	CASSRVGVAEKLFF	-	TRBV4-1	TRBJ1-4	-
TGTGCCAGCAGCCCAAGAAGTCTAGCGGGGGGCCAAGAGACCCAGTACTTC	CASSPRSLAGGQETQYF	TRBD2	TRBV9	TRBJ2-5	-
TGTGCCAGCAGCTTGGTGTCATTCGGGGGGCGGGAGCAGTACTTC	CASSLVSFGGREQYF	-	TRBV5-5	TRBJ2-7	-
TGTGCCAGCAGGAGTAATGAAAAACTGTTTTTT	CASRSNEKLFF	-	TRBV28	TRBJ1-4	-
TGCAGTGCTAGAGAATTACCTAGGCAGTACTTC	CSARELPRQYF	-	TRBV20-1	TRBJ2-7	-
TGTGCCAGTAGTAAATTAGCGGGCACCCAAGAGACCCAGTACTTC	CASSKLAGTQETQYF	TRBD2	TRBV19	TRBJ2-5	-
TGTGCCAGCAGTCTCAGGGCTAGCGGGGGGACCGAGTACTTC	CASSLRASGGTEYF	TRBD2	TRBV28	TRBJ2-7	-
TGTGCCAGCACTGACAAGTTAAACACCGGGGAGCTGTTTTTT	CASTDKLNTGELFF	-	TRBV18	TRBJ2-2	once
TGTGCCACCAGCAGCCCCGGGGGGCAGTGGTATGGCTACACCTTC	CATSSPGGQWYGYTF	-	TRBV15	TRBJ1-2	-
TGTGCCAGCCAACGAACAGGGGGCGCGGGGGGCTACACCTTC	CASQRTGGAGGYTF	TRBD1	TRBV2	TRBJ1-2	once
TGTGCCAGCTCACCACCGGTTACAGGGGGTATAGATACGCAGTATTTT	CASSPPVTGGIDTQYF	TRBD1	TRBV18	TRBJ2-3	-
TGTGCCAGCAGTTCCCCGGCCAGGGCACTGCAAGAGACCCAGTACTTC	CASSSPARALQETQYF	-	TRBV28	TRBJ2-5	-
TGCAGCGCTATTAGCGTCTACGCCTACGAGCAGTACTTC	CSAISVYAYEQYF	-	TRBV29-1	TRBJ2-7	-
TGTGCCAGCAGTTATTCGGGCCCGGGAATATCACCCCTCCACTTT	CASSYSGPGISPLHF	-	TRBV27	TRBJ1-6	-
TGCGCCAGCAGCCAAGATCACCTCCTGACAGGCCCAAATGAAAAACTGTTTTTT	CASSQDHLLTGPNEKLFF	-	TRBV4-3	TRBJ1-4	-
TGTGCCAGCAGCCCCGTAGGGACTGCAACTAATGAAAAACTGTTTTTT	CASSPVGTATNEKLFF	-	TRBV28	TRBJ1-4	once
TGTGCCAGCAGTGAGTGGGACAAGCAAGAGACCCAGTACTTC	CASSEWDKQETQYF	-	TRBV2	TRBJ2-5	-
TGTGCCAGCAGCGCGCGGGACAGGGTAGGATCACCCCTCCACTTT	CASSARDRVGSPLHF	TRBD1	TRBV9	TRBJ1-6	-
TGCGCCAGCAGCCCACAGGGGGCGAACACTGAAGCTTTCTTT	CASSPQGANTEAFF	TRBD1	TRBV5-1	TRBJ1-1	-
TGTGCCAGCAGCCAAGATTGGACACCGTACGAGCAGTACTTC	CASSQDWTPYEQYF	-	TRBV14	TRBJ2-7	-
TGCGCCAGCAGTCAGGGGGAGCTGGTGCGGAATTCACCCCTCCACTTT	CASSQGELVRNSPLHF	TRBD1	TRBV5-1	TRBJ1-6	-
TGTGCCAGCAGCTTACAGGGAGGAGGAAACACTGAAGCTTTCTTT	CASSLQGGGNTEAFF	-	TRBV11-2	TRBJ1-1	-
TGCGCCAGCAGCTGGGGACTAGCGGGGGGAGAGGGGACGCAGTATTTT	CASSWGLAGGEGTQYF	TRBD2	TRBV5-1	TRBJ2-3	-
TGTGCCAGCAGCCCCGGGGTTTACGACACTGAAGCTTTCTTT	CASSPGVYDTEAFF	-	TRBV3-1/TRBV3-2	TRBJ1-1	-
TGTGCCAGCAGTTACTCTCCCCAGTCCACCGGGGAGCTGTTTTTT	CASSYSPQSTGELFF	-	TRBV6-5	TRBJ2-2	-
TGTGCCAGCAGCGGGACTAGCGGGGGGGCCCGGTATTTT	CASSGTSGGARYF	TRBD2	TRBV3-1/TRBV3-2	TRBJ2-3	-
TGTGCCAGCAGTTACCGGGACAGCAACTATGGCTACACCTTC	CASSYRDSNYGYTF	TRBD1	TRBV6-6	TRBJ1-2	-